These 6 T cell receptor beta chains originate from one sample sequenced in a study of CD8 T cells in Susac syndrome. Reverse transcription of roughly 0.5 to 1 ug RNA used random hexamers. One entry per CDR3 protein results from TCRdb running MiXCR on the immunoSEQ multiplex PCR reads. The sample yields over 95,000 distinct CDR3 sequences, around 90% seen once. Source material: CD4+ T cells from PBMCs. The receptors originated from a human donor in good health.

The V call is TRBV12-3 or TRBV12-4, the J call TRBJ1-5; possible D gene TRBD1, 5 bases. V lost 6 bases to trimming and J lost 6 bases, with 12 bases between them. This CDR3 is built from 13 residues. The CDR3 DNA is TGTGCCAGCAGAGGCCAGGGCGCTCAGCCCCAGCATTTT. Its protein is CASRGQGAQPQHF.

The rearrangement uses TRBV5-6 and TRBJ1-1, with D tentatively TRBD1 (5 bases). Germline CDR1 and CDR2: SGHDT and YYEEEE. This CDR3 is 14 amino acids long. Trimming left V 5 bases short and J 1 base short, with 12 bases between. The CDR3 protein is CASSLGAENTEAFF. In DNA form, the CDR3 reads TGTGCCAGCAGTCTTGGGGCAGAGAACACTGAAGCTTTCTTT.

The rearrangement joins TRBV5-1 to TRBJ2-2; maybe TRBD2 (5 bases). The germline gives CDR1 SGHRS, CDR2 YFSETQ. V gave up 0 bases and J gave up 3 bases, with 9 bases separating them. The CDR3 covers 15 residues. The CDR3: CASSLALADTGELFF. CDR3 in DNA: TGCGCCAGCAGCTTGGCTCTAGCTGACACCGGGGAGCTGTTTTTT.

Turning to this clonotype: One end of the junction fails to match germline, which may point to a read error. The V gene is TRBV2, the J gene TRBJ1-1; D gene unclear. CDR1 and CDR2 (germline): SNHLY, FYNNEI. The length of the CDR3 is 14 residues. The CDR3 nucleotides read TGTGCCAGCAGAGAAGTAGGGTATACTACTGAAGCTTTCTTT. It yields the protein CASREVGYTTEAFF.

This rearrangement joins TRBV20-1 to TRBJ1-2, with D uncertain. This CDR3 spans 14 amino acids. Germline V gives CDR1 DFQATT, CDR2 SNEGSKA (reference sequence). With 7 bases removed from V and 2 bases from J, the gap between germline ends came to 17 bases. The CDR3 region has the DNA TGCAGTGTTCCTCCCCCAGTAGACAACTATGGCTACACCTTC. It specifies CSVPPPVDNYGYTF.

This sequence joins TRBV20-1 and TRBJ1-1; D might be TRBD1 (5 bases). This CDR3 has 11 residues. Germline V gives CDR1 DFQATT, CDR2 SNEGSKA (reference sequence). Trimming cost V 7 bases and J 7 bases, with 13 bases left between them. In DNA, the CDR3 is TGCAGTGGGTGGAGACAGATTGAAGCTTTCTTT. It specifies CSGWRQIEAFF.